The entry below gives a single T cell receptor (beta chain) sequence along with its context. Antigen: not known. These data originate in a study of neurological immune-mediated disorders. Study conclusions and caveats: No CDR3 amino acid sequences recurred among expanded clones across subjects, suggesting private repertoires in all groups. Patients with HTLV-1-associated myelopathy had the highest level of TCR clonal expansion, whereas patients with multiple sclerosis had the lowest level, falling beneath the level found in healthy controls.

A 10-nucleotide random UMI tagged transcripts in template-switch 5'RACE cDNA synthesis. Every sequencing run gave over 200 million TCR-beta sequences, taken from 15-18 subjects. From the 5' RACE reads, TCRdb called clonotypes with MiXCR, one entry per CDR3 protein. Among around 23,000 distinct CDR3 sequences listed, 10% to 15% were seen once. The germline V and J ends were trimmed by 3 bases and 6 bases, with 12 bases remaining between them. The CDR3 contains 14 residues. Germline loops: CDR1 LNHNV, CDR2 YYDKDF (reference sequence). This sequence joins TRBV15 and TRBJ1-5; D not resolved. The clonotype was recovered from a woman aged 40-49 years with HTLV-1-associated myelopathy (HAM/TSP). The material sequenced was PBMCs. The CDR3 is CATSSPEVTQPQHF. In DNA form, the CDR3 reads TGTGCCACCAGCAGCCCGGAAGTAACTCAGCCCCAGCATTTT.